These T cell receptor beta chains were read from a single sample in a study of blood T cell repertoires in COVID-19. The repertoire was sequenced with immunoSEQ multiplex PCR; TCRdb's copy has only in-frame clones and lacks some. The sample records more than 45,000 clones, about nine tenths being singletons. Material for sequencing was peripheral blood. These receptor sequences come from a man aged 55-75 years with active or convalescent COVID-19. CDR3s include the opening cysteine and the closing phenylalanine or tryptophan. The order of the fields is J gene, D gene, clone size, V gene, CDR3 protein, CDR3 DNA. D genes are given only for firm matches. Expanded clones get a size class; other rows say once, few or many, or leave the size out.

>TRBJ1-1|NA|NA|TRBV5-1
CASSYYTGDGTEAFF
TGCGCCAGCAGCTACTATACGGGGGATGGCACTGAAGCTTTCTTT
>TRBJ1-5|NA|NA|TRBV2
CASSGGVGGQPQHF
TGTGCCAGCAGTGGGGGGGTGGGTGGTCAGCCCCAGCATTTT
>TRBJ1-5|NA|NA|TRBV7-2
CASSLRDPGQPQHF
TGTGCCAGCAGCTTACGGGATCCTGGACAGCCCCAGCATTTT
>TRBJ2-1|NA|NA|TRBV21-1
CASSNPRPRQFF
TGTGCCAGCAGCAACCCCCGCCCGAGACAGTTCTTC
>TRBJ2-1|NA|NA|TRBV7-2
CASSLVYSSYNEQFF
TGTGCCAGCAGCTTAGTCTACAGCTCCTACAATGAGCAGTTCTTC
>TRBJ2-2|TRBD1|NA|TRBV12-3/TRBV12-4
CASIGQGAGELFF
TGTGCCAGCATTGGTCAGGGGGCCGGGGAGCTGTTTTTT
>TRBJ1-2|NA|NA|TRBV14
CASSQERWGVKGGYTF
TGTGCCAGCAGCCAAGAAAGGTGGGGAGTAAAAGGAGGCTACACCTTC
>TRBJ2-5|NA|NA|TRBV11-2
CASSPLHGGQETQYF
TGTGCCAGCAGCCCATTGCATGGGGGGCAAGAGACCCAGTACTTC
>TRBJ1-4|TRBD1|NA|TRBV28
CASSPGGQTFNEKLFF
TGTGCCAGCAGCCCCGGGGGACAGACTTTTAATGAAAAACTGTTTTTT
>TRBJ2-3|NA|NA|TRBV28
CASSLRPQGTPSTDTQYF
TGTGCCAGCAGTTTAAGGCCTCAAGGGACACCTAGCACAGATACGCAGTATTTT
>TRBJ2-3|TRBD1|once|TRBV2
CASSEDRESTDTQYF
TGTGCCAGCAGTGAGGACAGGGAGTCAACAGATACGCAGTATTTT
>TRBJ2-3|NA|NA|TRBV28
CATGGSTDTQYF
TGTGCCACAGGAGGCAGCACAGATACGCAGTATTTT
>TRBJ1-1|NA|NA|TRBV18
CASSPPVNTEAFF
TGTGCCAGCTCACCACCCGTGAACACTGAAGCTTTCTTT
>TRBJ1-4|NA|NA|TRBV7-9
CASSLVQGLDEKLFF
TGTGCCAGCAGCTTAGTCCAGGGTCTAGATGAAAAACTGTTTTTT
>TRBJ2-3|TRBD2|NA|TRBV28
CASSFQRGTDTQYF
TGTGCCAGCAGTTTCCAGCGGGGGACAGATACGCAGTATTTT
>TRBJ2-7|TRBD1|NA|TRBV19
CASSETGAYEQYF
TGTGCCAGTTCTGAGACAGGGGCGTACGAGCAGTACTTC
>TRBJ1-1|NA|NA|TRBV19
CASSLDTRQAFF
TGTGCCAGTAGTTTGGACACTCGACAAGCTTTCTTT
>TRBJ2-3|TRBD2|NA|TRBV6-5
CATSSTSGGRDTQYF
TGTGCCACCTCCTCCACTAGCGGGGGGCGTGATACGCAGTATTTT
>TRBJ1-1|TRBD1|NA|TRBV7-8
CASSFQGAGTEAFF
TGTGCCAGCAGCTTCCAGGGGGCTGGGACTGAAGCTTTCTTT
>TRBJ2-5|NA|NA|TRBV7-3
CASSPGRGPEGETQYF
TGTGCCAGCAGCCCCGGAAGGGGCCCTGAAGGAGAGACCCAGTACTTC
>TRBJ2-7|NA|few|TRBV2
CASHGELAPGEQYF
TGTGCCAGCCATGGGGAGCTAGCTCCGGGCGAGCAGTACTTC
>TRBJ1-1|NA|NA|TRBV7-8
CASSLVTQNTEAFF
TGTGCCAGCAGCTTAGTGACACAGAACACTGAAGCTTTCTTT